This T cell receptor beta chain was profiled in a study of T cell responses to AZD1222 COVID-19 vaccine. Regarding the study as a whole: The study reported that nearly half of spike-specific TCRs target unmutated variant regions. Clonal diversity may have been underestimated, and the donors were mostly white British, with more females than males.

On this clone itself: Its antigen is unidentified.

Germline V gives CDR1 KGHSH, CDR2 LQKENI. The CDR3 consists of 15 residues. V shed 3 bases and J 3 bases; nucleotides not matched to a gene: 8. Method: immunoSEQ multiplex PCR; TCRdb's copy keeps in-frame clones and lacks some. The sample gives about 120,000 clones, about 90% of which show up once; just over 2.5% is in the top ten. This chain uses TRBV18 with TRBJ2-7; 7 nucleotides align to TRBD2. The sequences come from peripheral blood, collected 28 days after the second AZD1222 dose. The TCR was taken from an adult who received the AZD1222 COVID-19 vaccine. CDR3 sequence (DNA): TGTGCCAGCTCACCGAGTAGAGCGGGGATCTACGAGCAGTACTTC. The encoded protein is CASSPSRAGIYEQYF.